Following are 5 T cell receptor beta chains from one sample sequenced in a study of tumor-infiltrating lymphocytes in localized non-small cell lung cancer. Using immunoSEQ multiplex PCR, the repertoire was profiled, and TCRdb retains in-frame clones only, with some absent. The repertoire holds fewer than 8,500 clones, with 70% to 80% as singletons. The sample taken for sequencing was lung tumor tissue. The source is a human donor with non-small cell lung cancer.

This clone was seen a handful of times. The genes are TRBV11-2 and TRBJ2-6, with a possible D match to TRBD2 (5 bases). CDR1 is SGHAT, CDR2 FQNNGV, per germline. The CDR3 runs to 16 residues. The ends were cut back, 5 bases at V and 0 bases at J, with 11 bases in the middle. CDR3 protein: CASSPDSNSGANVLTF. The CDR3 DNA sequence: TGTGCCAGCAGCCCGGACTCAAACTCTGGGGCCAACGTCCTGACTTTC.

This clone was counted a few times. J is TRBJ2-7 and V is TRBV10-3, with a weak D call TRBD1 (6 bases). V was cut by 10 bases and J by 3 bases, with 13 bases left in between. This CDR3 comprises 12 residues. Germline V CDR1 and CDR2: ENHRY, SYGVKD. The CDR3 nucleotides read TGTGCCACGTCCCGGGACATCTACGAGCAGTACTTC. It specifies CATSRDIYEQYF.

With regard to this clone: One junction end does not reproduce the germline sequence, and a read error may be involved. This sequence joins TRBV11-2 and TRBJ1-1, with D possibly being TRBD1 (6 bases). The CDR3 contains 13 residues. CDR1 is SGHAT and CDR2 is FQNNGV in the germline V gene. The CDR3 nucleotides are TGTGCCAGCAGTTTAGGGGGGTACTTGCGGGCTTTCTTT. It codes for CASSLGGYLRAFF.

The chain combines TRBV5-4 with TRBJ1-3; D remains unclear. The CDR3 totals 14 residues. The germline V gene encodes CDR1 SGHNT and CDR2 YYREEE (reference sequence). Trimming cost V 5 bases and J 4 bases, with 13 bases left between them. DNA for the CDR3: TGTGCCAGCAGTAATGGCGGGGTCGGAAACACCATATATTTT. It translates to CASSNGGVGNTIYF.

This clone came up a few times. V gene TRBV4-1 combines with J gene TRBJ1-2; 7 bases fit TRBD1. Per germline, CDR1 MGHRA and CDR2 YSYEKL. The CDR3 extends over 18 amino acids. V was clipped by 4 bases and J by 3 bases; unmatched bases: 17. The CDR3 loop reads CASSLRSGTRQGDYGYTF. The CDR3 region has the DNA TGCGCCAGCAGCCTTAGAAGCGGCACGAGACAGGGCGACTATGGCTACACCTTC.